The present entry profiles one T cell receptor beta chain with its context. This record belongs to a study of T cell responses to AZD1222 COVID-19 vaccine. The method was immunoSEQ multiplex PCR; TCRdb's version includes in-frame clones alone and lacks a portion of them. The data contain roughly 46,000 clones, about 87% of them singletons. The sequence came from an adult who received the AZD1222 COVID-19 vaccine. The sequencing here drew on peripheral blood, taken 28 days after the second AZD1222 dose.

DNA for the CDR3: TGTGCCAGCTCACCACAGGCAGGACTGAACACTGAAGCTTTCTTT. Protein: CASSPQAGLNTEAFF. The rearrangement links TRBV18 to TRBJ1-1, with D hard to call. CDR3 size: 15 residues. Germline V gives CDR1 KGHSH, CDR2 LQKENI. V lost 1 base and J lost 0, with 9 bases in between.